Here is one T cell receptor beta chain with its context. Profiling relied on immunoSEQ multiplex PCR, and the TCRdb table lists in-frame clones only, not all of them. This sample has roughly 140,000 clones, with about 81% found just once. The CDR3 spans 17 residues. CDR1 SGDLS and CDR2 YYNGEE come from the germline V gene. The ends were cut back, 8 bases at V and 0 bases at J, with 21 bases in the middle. This record belongs to a study of blood T cell repertoires in COVID-19. The sequence derives from an elderly woman with acute or convalescent COVID-19. The V call is TRBV9, the J call TRBJ1-3; D unresolved. Sequenced material: peripheral blood. CDR3 in amino acids: CASFGRSCVFSGNTIYF. CDR3 sequence (DNA): TGTGCCAGTTTCGGTCGTTCGTGTGTCTTCTCTGGAAACACCATATATTTT.